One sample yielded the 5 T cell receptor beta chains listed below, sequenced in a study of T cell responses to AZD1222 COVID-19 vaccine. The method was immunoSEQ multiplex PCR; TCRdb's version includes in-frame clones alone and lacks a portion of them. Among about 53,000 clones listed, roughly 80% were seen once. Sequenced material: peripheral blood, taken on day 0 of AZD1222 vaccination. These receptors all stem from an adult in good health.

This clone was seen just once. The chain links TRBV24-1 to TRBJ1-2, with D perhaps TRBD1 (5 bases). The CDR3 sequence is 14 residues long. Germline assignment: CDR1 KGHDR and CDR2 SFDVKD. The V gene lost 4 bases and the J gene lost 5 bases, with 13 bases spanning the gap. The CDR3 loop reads CATSERDGPYGYTF. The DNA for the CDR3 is TGTGCCACCAGTGAGAGGGACGGACCTTATGGCTACACCTTC.

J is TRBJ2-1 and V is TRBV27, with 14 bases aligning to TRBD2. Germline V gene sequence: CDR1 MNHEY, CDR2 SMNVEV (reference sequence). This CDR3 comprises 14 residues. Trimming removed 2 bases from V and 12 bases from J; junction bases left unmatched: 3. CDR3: CASSLGTSGSWQFF. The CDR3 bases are TGTGCCAGCAGTTTAGGGACTAGCGGGAGCTGGCAGTTCTTC.

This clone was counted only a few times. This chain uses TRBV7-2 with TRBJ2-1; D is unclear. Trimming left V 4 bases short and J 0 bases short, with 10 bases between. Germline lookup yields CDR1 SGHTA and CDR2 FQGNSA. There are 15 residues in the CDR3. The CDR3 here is CASSSFRSSYNEQFF. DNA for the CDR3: TGTGCCAGCAGCTCCTTCCGGAGCTCCTACAATGAGCAGTTCTTC. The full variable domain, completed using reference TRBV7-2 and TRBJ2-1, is GAGVSQSPSNKVTEKGKDVELRCDPISGHTALYWYRQSLGQGLEFLIYFQGNSAPDKSGLPSDRFSAERTGGSVSTLTIQRTQQEDSAVYLCASSSFRSSYNEQFFGPGTRLTVL.

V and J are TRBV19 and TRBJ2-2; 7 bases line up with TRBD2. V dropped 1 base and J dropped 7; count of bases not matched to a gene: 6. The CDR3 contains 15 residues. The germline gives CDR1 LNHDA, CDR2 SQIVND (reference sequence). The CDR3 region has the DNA TGTGCCAGTAGTATAGTCGGGAGGAGTATCGGGGAGCTGTTTTTT. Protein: CASSIVGRSIGELFF.

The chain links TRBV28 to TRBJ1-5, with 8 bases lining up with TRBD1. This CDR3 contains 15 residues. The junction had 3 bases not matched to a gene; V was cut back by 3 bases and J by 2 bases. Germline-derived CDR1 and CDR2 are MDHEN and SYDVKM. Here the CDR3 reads CASSFGTGGNQPQHF. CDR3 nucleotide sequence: TGTGCCAGCAGTTTTGGGACAGGAGGCAATCAGCCCCAGCATTTT.